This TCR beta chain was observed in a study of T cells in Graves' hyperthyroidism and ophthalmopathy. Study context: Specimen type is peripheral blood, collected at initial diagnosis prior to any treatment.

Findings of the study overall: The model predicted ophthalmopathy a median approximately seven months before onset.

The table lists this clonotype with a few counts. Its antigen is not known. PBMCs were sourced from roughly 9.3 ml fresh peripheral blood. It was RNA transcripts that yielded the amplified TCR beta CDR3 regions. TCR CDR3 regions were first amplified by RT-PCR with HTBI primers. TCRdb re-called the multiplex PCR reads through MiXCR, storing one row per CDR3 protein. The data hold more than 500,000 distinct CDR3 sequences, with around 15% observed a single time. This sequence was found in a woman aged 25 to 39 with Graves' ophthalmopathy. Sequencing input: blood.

The CDR3 sequence: CASSRAGLASEQYF. The CDR3 nucleotides read TGCGCCAGCAGCCGAGCGGGACTAGCTAGCGAGCAGTACTTC. The chain joins TRBV4-3 to TRBJ2-7; 9 bases align to TRBD2. The CDR3 is 14 amino acids. Germline values: CDR1 LGHNA, CDR2 YSLEER. Trimming removed 4 bases from V and 6 bases from J; junction bases left unmatched: 7.